This TCR beta chain was captured in a study of cytomegalovirus exposure and HLA in healthy donors. Study context: An analysis done earlier identified some 120 million unique TCR beta sequences from around 180 million T cells. Genotyping showed approximately 81% of fewer than 500 donors falling in the Caucasian-associated ancestry cluster.

Donors were nominally healthy when sampled, though unrecorded immune exposures were likely. The PCR used 60 Vbeta and 13 Jbeta primers. Per the original data handling: In a later analysis, of around 85 million unique beta chains, approximately 10 million appeared in at least two donors. Profiling relied on immunoSEQ multiplex PCR, and the TCRdb table lists in-frame clones only, not all of them. V and J calls and clone size are given by that table; D and trimming were obtained from the DNA. Found here are under 200,000 clones, around 80% of them singletons; the top ten hold 1%. The material sequenced was PBMCs. The receptor was isolated from a woman between 50 and 59 years old in good health and CMV-seropositive.

CDR3 sequence: CASSMVTGLAAKSSYNEQFF. Written as DNA, the CDR3 is TGCGCCAGCAGCATGGTAACGGGACTAGCGGCAAAAAGCTCCTACAATGAGCAGTTCTTC. The chain employs TRBV5-1 and TRBJ2-1; 11 nucleotides align to TRBD2. CDR1 is SGHRS and CDR2 is YFSETQ in the germline V gene. The CDR3 covers 20 residues. J gave up 0 bases and V 4 bases, and 15 bases lay outside the gene matches.